What follows are 23 T cell receptor beta chains derived from one specimen sequenced in a study of T-cell memory formation after mild COVID-19. TCRdb re-analysed the 5' RACE reads in MiXCR, keeping a single row per CDR3 protein. The sample consists of about 620,000 distinct CDR3 sequences, approximately 18% of them appearing once. The sequenced sample was PBMCs or a T cell subset sorted from them (not recorded which). These TCRs come from an adult woman who had mild COVID-19 (a few samples of this study predate the infection). Cell type and time point are not known.

The rearrangement uses TRBV5-1 and TRBJ2-6; D not certain. This CDR3 comprises 15 residues. Germline values: CDR1 SGHRS, CDR2 YFSETQ. Trimming removed 7 bases from V and 1 base from J, with 12 bases in between. CDR3 loop: CASRPGLSGANVLTF. The CDR3 DNA reads TGCGCCAGCCGACCAGGCTTATCTGGGGCCAACGTCCTGACTTTC.

This chain uses TRBV20-1 with TRBJ2-1, with 12 bases lining up with TRBD2. CDR1 and CDR2 from the germline V gene are DFQATT and SNEGSKA (reference sequence). The CDR3 sequence is 14 residues long. The V segment lost 6 bases and the J segment 8 bases; nucleotides outside the gene matches: 8. Here the CDR3 DNA reads TGCAGTGCGCCTCTAGCGGGGGGGCCTGATGAGCAGTTCTTC. Encoded protein: CSAPLAGGPDEQFF.

In this sample, this clonotype turned up a few times. The rearrangement links TRBV2 to TRBJ2-7; D gene unclear. Germline CDR1 and CDR2: SNHLY and FYNNEI. The ends were cut back, 3 bases at V and 1 base at J, with 7 bases in the middle. The CDR3 length is 13 residues. CDR3 residues: CASSEQISYEQYF. CDR3 bases: TGTGCCAGCAGTGAGCAGATTTCCTACGAGCAGTACTTC. The variable domain in full, with the rest retrieved from reference TRBV2 and TRBJ2-7, is EPEVTQTPSHQVTQMGQEVILRCVPISNHLYFYWYRQILGQKVEFLVSFYNNEISEKSEIFDDQFSVERPDGSNFTLKIRSTKLEDSAMYFCASSEQISYEQYFGPGTRLTVT.

This rearrangement joins TRBV5-1 to TRBJ1-4; perhaps TRBD1 as D (5 bases). The CDR3 spans 11 residues. The V gene's germline CDR1 is SGHRS and CDR2 YFSETQ. V dropped 5 bases and J dropped 14 bases, with 13 bases sitting between them. The CDR3 nucleotides are TGCGCCAGCAGTCAGGGTGAGGGGCTGTTTTTT. Translating it yields CASSQGEGLFF.

This rearrangement joins TRBV12-3 or TRBV12-4 to TRBJ2-3, with 10 nucleotides matching TRBD1. Trimming took 5 bases from V and 5 from J; bases not matched to a gene: 4. This CDR3 comprises 14 residues. CDR3 residues: CASSRDRGQDTQYF. CDR3 coding DNA: TGTGCCAGCAGTCGGGACAGGGGCCAAGATACGCAGTATTTT.

The table lists this clonotype with a few counts. The V call is TRBV20-1, the J call TRBJ2-7; D gene ambiguous. With 2 bases removed from V and 6 bases from J, the gap between germline ends came to 14 bases. Germline V lookup: CDR1 DFQATT, CDR2 SNEGSKA (reference sequence). The CDR3 loop spans 13 amino acids. CDR3 sequence: CSARPRLTFEQYF. Written as DNA, the CDR3 is TGCAGTGCTAGACCCAGACTCACCTTCGAGCAGTACTTC.

This clonotype occurred a few times. The chain is built from TRBV7-9 and TRBJ2-3; D possibly corresponds to TRBD2 (6 bases). From germline, CDR1 is SEHNR and CDR2 FQNEAQ (reference sequence). Trimming shortened V by 4 bases and J by 0 bases, and 11 bases separated the two germline ends. The CDR3 runs 15 residues. CDR3 loop: CASSSRLESTDTQYF. The CDR3 bases are TGTGCCAGCAGCTCTCGACTAGAGAGCACAGATACGCAGTATTTT.

The chain is built from TRBV5-1 and TRBJ1-1; the D gene is possibly TRBD1 (6 bases). Germline lookup yields CDR1 SGHRS and CDR2 YFSETQ. V lost 3 bases and J lost 6, with 9 bases in between. The CDR3 loop spans 12 amino acids. CDR3 DNA sequence: TGCGCCAGCAGCTCGGACAGCCCTGAAGCTTTCTTT. This translates into CASSSDSPEAFF. Looking up the rest from reference TRBV5-1 and TRBJ1-1 gives the full variable domain: KAGVTQTPRYLIKTRGQQVTLSCSPISGHRSVSWYQQTPGQGLQFLFEYFSETQRNKGNFPGRFSGRQFSNSRSEMNVSTLELGDSALYLCASSSDSPEAFFGQGTRLTVV.

This rearrangement joins TRBV30 to TRBJ2-3, with D perhaps being TRBD1 or TRBD2 (5 bases each). The germline V gene encodes CDR1 GTSNPN and CDR2 SVGIG (reference sequence). This CDR3 contains 14 residues. The V and J ends lost 3 bases and 2 bases respectively, with 12 bases between them. As DNA, the CDR3 is TGTGCCTGGAGCGACAGCGGATACACAGATACGCAGTATTTT. Protein product: CAWSDSGYTDTQYF.

This clonotype was counted between two and nine times. The gene calls are TRBV7-2 and TRBJ1-4; weak D call: TRBD1 (5 bases). V lost 2 bases, J lost 8 bases, and 21 bases lay in between. Per the germline V gene, CDR1 is SGHTA and CDR2 is FQGNSA. The CDR3 is made up of 17 amino acids. DNA of the CDR3: TGTGCCAGCAGCTTACATAGCTCACCTGGCGGGGGGGAAAAACTGTTTTTT. Residues: CASSLHSSPGGGEKLFF.

This clonotype was counted between two and nine times. The chain employs TRBV5-1 and TRBJ1-1, with a tentative D call TRBD1 (5 bases). Trimming took 3 bases from V and 1 from J, leaving 10 bases between them. This CDR3 is built from 14 residues. The germline CDR1 and CDR2 sequences are SGHRS and YFSETQ. The CDR3 DNA reads as TGCGCCAGCAGCTCGGGGGACGCGAACACTGAAGCTTTCTTT. It specifies CASSSGDANTEAFF.

The V call is TRBV10-3, the J call TRBJ1-3, with D uncertain. The CDR3 covers 13 residues. Germline CDR1 is ENHRY and CDR2 is SYGVKD. The germline V and J ends were trimmed by 2 bases and 4 bases, with 6 bases remaining between them. The DNA for the CDR3 is TGTGCCATCAGTGAGCCTCCAGGAAACACCATATATTTT. Its protein product is CAISEPPGNTIYF.

This clonotype has more than one count but fewer than ten. The chain links TRBV30 to TRBJ2-1; 13 positions agree with TRBD2. The germline V gene has CDR1 GTSNPN and CDR2 SVGIG (reference sequence). V lost 1 base and J lost 8; bases outside the gene matches: 5. CDR3 length: 15 amino acids. As DNA, the CDR3 is TGTGCCTGGAGTGCGGGACTAGCGGGGCAGGATGAGCAGTTCTTC. Amino acids: CAWSAGLAGQDEQFF.

This clonotype was seen only a few times. The genes are TRBV12-3 or TRBV12-4 and TRBJ2-4, with 14 positions matching TRBD2. This CDR3 is built from 20 residues. The J segment lost 1 base and the V segment lost 4 bases, leaving 12 bases of the junction unmatched. The CDR3 DNA reads TGTGCCAGCAGTTCCGCGCCGGGACTAGCGGGAGTGGTGGCCAAAAACATTCAGTACTTC. The encoded protein is CASSSAPGLAGVVAKNIQYF.

The V and J genes are TRBV9 and TRBJ2-1; D not certain. V was clipped by 3 bases and J by 4 bases, with 14 bases between them. The CDR3 has 15 amino acids. CDR1 is SGDLS, CDR2 YYNGEE, per germline. The CDR3 DNA reads as TGTGCCAGCAGCGAGGGCGCCGGCCTATACAATGAGCAGTTCTTC. It codes for CASSEGAGLYNEQFF.

This chain connects TRBV6-2 or TRBV6-3 to TRBJ2-6; D unclear. This CDR3 has 14 residues. The V end was cut by 6 bases, the J end by 4 bases, with 10 bases between. Germline V gene data show CDR1 as MNHEY and CDR2 as SVGEGT. CDR3 sequence: CASRFSSGANVLTF. The CDR3, as DNA: TGTGCCAGCAGATTCAGCTCCGGGGCCAACGTCCTGACTTTC.

The chain uses TRBV2 and TRBJ2-7; 9 bases fit TRBD2. V trimming: 1 base; J trimming: 0 bases; junction bases outside the gene matches: 7. The CDR3 covers 17 residues. Germline V gene sequence: CDR1 SNHLY, CDR2 FYNNEI. This chain's CDR3 is CASSEVSGGRYSYEQYF. The DNA for the CDR3 is TGTGCCAGCAGTGAAGTCAGCGGGGGGCGGTACTCCTACGAGCAGTACTTC.

This clonotype was found many times. The genes are TRBV20-1 and TRBJ1-1, with a tentative D call TRBD1 (6 bases). In germline, CDR1 is DFQATT, CDR2 SNEGSKA (reference sequence). The CDR3 contains 15 residues. The V and J ends lost 6 bases and 1 base respectively, with 18 bases between them. Written as DNA, the CDR3 is TGCAGTGCGCCCAGGCCCAACAGGGAGAACACTGAAGCTTTCTTT. Residues: CSAPRPNRENTEAFF.

This clonotype was seen more than once but under ten times. This chain joins TRBV3-1 and TRBJ2-7; tentative D call: TRBD2 (6 bases). The CDR3 runs to 15 residues. The V end was cut by 4 bases, the J end by 3 bases, with 16 bases between. Per the germline V gene, CDR1 is LGHDT and CDR2 is YNNKEL (reference sequence). CDR3 bases: TGTGCCAGCAGCCCCAGGGCGAGGGGACTCTACGAGCAGTACTTC. This translates into CASSPRARGLYEQYF.

This clonotype was seen many times. The V call is TRBV7-3, the J call TRBJ1-5; D perhaps matches TRBD1 (5 bases). The germline V gene has CDR1 SGHTA and CDR2 FQGTGA. Trimming shortened V by 1 base and J by 6 bases, and 7 bases separated the two germline ends. CDR3 length equals 13 residues. DNA of the CDR3: TGTGCCAGCAGCTTAAATGGGGGTCAGCCCCAGCATTTT. The encoded protein is CASSLNGGQPQHF. Full variable domain (outside the CDR3, taken from reference TRBV7-3 and TRBJ1-5): GAGVSQTPSNKVTEKGKYVELRCDPISGHTALYWYRQSLGQGPEFLIYFQGTGAADDSGLPNDRFFAVRPEGSVSTLKIQRTERGDSAVYLCASSLNGGQPQHFGDGTRLSIL.

The genes are TRBV7-2 and TRBJ2-1; D might be TRBD1 or TRBD2, each matching 6 bases. Germline V gene sequence: CDR1 SGHTA, CDR2 FQGNSA. V lost 2 bases and J 8 bases, leaving 22 bases between the germline ends. The CDR3 has 17 residues. This chain's CDR3 is CASSLRRGGTPTDEQFF. The CDR3 bases are TGTGCCAGCAGCTTACGCAGGGGAGGCACACCGACAGATGAGCAGTTCTTC. The full variable domain, its missing parts supplied by reference TRBV7-2 and TRBJ2-1, is GAGVSQSPSNKVTEKGKDVELRCDPISGHTALYWYRQSLGQGLEFLIYFQGNSAPDKSGLPSDRFSAERTGGSVSTLTIQRTQQEDSAVYLCASSLRRGGTPTDEQFFGPGTRLTVL.

The chain carries TRBV4-1 and TRBJ2-1; 12 bases line up with TRBD2. The CDR3 consists of 17 residues. Per germline, CDR1 MGHRA and CDR2 YSYEKL. The trim removed 4 bases at V and 6 bases at J, leaving 10 bases unmatched. CDR3 residues: CASSLRTSGDITNEQFF. Here the CDR3 DNA reads TGCGCCAGCAGCCTGAGGACTAGCGGGGACATCACCAATGAGCAGTTCTTC.

V and J are TRBV24-1 and TRBJ2-1; a possible D gene is TRBD2 (5 bases). The CDR3 is 16 amino acids. Germline-derived CDR1 and CDR2 are KGHDR and SFDVKD. The germline V and J ends were trimmed by 3 bases and 4 bases, with 15 bases remaining between them. The CDR3 reads CATSDAPGYPYNEQFF. The DNA for the CDR3 is TGTGCCACCAGTGATGCCCCGGGATACCCTTACAATGAGCAGTTCTTC.